A selection of T cell receptor beta chains follows, all from one sample in a study of blood T cells in healthy people across ages. In TCRdb, the 5' RACE reads were re-called with MiXCR into one record per CDR3 protein. The sample has approximately 760,000 distinct CDR3 sequences, approximately 25% seen once; the top ten hold more than 7.5%. These same data were also listed under a study on T cells of mothers and their children.

The sequenced sample was blood. These receptor sequences come from a boy between 10 and 17 years old in good health. The CDR3 runs from the conserved cysteine through the conserved F or W. Fields, in order: V gene, D gene, J gene, clone size, CDR3 DNA, CDR3 protein. A D gene is named only where the DNA matches it firmly. Rows give clone size only sometimes, using once, few, many, or a class for an expanded clone.

v_gene: TRBV2; d_gene: NA; j_gene: TRBJ1-4; abundance: NA; CDR3nt: TGTGCCAGCGGGGACACCGCAACTAATGAAAAACTGTTTTTT; CDR3aa: CASGDTATNEKLFF
v_gene: TRBV7-3; d_gene: TRBD2; j_gene: TRBJ2-1; abundance: NA; CDR3nt: TGTGCCAGCAGCTTAGGGAGTAGCGGGGGAGCGGTGGGCAATGAGCAGTTCTTC; CDR3aa: CASSLGSSGGAVGNEQFF
v_gene: TRBV29-1; d_gene: NA; j_gene: TRBJ1-2; abundance: NA; CDR3nt: TGCAGCGGGGAGACACCATATGGCTACACCTTC; CDR3aa: CSGETPYGYTF
v_gene: TRBV5-1; d_gene: NA; j_gene: TRBJ1-1; abundance: few; CDR3nt: TGCGCCAGCAGCTTGCAGTCGGGAAACACTGAAGCTTTCTTT; CDR3aa: CASSLQSGNTEAFF
v_gene: TRBV6-1; d_gene: TRBD1; j_gene: TRBJ1-2; abundance: NA; CDR3nt: TGTGCCAGCAGTCAGACAGGGGACTATGGCTACACCTTC; CDR3aa: CASSQTGDYGYTF
v_gene: TRBV23-1; d_gene: NA; j_gene: TRBJ2-1; abundance: NA; CDR3nt: TGCGCCAGCAGTCAATCGGGGCCAGGCGGAAACTACAATGAGCAGTTCTTC; CDR3aa: CASSQSGPGGNYNEQFF
v_gene: TRBV6-1; d_gene: NA; j_gene: TRBJ2-5; abundance: NA; CDR3nt: TGTGCCAGCAGTACCCAGGGGTTGGAGACCCAGTACTTC; CDR3aa: CASSTQGLETQYF
v_gene: TRBV5-6; d_gene: TRBD2; j_gene: TRBJ2-3; abundance: NA; CDR3nt: TGTGCCAGCAGCTTGGCCCTATCGACTAGCGGGGGGGTTCTCCTCACAGATACGCAGTATTTT; CDR3aa: CASSLALSTSGGVLLTDTQYF
v_gene: TRBV6-2/TRBV6-3; d_gene: TRBD2; j_gene: TRBJ2-1; abundance: few; CDR3nt: TGTGCCAGCAGTCCCCGACTAGCGGTATACAATGAGCAGTTCTTC; CDR3aa: CASSPRLAVYNEQFF
v_gene: TRBV10-3; d_gene: NA; j_gene: TRBJ1-1; abundance: NA; CDR3nt: TGTGCCATCAGTGAGAACGGGCTGGACGGAATGGCTTTCTTT; CDR3aa: CAISENGLDGMAFF
v_gene: TRBV29-1; d_gene: NA; j_gene: TRBJ2-7; abundance: few; CDR3nt: TGCAGCGTTGGCTTCCGAGCGGCCCTAGACTACTACGAGCAGTACTTC; CDR3aa: CSVGFRAALDYYEQYF
v_gene: TRBV5-6; d_gene: TRBD2; j_gene: TRBJ2-2; abundance: NA; CDR3nt: TGTGCCAGCAGCGATAGTCCTAGCGGCACCGGGGAGCTGTTTTTT; CDR3aa: CASSDSPSGTGELFF